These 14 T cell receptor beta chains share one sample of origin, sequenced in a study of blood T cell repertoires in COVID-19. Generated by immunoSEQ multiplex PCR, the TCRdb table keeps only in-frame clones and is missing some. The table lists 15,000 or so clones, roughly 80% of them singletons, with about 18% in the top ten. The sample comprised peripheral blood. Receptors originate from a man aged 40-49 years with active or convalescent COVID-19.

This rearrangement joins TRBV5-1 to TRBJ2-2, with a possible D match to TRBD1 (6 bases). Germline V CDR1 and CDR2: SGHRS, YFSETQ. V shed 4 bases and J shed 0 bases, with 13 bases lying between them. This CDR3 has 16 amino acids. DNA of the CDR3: TGCGCCAGCAGCCCAGGACAGAAATCGAACACCGGGGAGCTGTTTTTT. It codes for CASSPGQKSNTGELFF.

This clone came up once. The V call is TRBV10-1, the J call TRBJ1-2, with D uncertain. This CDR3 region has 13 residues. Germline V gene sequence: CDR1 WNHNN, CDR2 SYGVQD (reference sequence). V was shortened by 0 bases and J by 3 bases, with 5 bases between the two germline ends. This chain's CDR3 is CASSESSDYGYTF. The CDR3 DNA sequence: TGCGCCAGCAGTGAGTCCTCGGACTATGGCTACACCTTC.

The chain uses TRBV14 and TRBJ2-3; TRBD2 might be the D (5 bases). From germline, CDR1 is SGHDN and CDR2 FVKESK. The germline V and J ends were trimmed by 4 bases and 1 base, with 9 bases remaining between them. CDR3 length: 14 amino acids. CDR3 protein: CASSLAGGTDTQYF. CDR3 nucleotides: TGTGCCAGCAGCCTCGCCGGGGGCACAGATACGCAGTATTTT.

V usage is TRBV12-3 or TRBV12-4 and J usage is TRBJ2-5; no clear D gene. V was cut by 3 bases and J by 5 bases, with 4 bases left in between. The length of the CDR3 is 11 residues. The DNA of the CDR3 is TGTGCCAGCAGTTTCGAGGAGACCCAGTACTTC. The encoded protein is CASSFEETQYF.

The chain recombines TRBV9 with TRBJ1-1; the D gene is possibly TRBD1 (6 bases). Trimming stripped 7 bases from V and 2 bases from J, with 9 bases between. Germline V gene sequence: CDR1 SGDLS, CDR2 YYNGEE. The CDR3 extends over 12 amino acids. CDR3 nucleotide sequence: TGTGCCAGCGGGGGCCCAAACACTGAAGCTTTCTTT. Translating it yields CASGGPNTEAFF. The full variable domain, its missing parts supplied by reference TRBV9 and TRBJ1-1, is DSGVTQTPKHLITATGQRVTLRCSPRSGDLSVYWYQQSLDQGLQFLIQYYNGEERAKGNILERFSAQQFPDLHSELNLSSLELGDSALYFCASGGPNTEAFFGQGTRLTVV.

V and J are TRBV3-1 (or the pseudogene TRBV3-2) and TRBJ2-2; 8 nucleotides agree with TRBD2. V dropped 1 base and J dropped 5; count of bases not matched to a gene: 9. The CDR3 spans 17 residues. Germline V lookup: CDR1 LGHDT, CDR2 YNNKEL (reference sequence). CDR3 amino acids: CASSQVSGGARTGELFF. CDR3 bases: TGTGCCAGCAGCCAAGTTTCCGGGGGGGCCCGGACCGGGGAGCTGTTTTTT.

Here the CDR3 reads CASSQDHREDQPQHF. The CDR3 DNA reads TGTGCCAGCAGCCAAGATCATAGAGAAGATCAGCCCCAGCATTTT. The rearrangement joins TRBV3-1 (or the pseudogene TRBV3-2) to TRBJ1-5, with unresolved D. Trimming removed 0 bases from V and 5 bases from J, with 11 bases in between. The CDR3 runs to 15 residues. Germline CDR1 reads LGHDT; CDR2 reads YNNKEL (reference sequence).

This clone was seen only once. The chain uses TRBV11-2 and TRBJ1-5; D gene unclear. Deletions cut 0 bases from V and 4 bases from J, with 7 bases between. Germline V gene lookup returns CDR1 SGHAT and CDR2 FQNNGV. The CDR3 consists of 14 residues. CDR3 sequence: CASSLDNRNQPQHF. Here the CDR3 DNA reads TGTGCCAGCAGCTTAGATAACAGAAATCAGCCCCAGCATTTT.

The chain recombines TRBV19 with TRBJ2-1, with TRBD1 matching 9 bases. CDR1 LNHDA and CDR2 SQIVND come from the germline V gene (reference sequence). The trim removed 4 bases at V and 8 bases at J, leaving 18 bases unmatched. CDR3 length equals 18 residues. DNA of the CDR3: TGTGCCAGTAGTACCAGTCCCGGGACAGGGACGGGGGGCTATGAGCAGTTCTTC. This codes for CASSTSPGTGTGGYEQFF.

The CDR3 region has the DNA TGTGCCAGCAGCGTAGCAGGGGAATCCTACAATGAGCAGTTCTTC. Its protein product is CASSVAGESYNEQFF. The chain uses TRBV9 and TRBJ2-1, with D maybe TRBD1 (6 bases). Looked up from germline, CDR1 is SGDLS and CDR2 is YYNGEE. V lost 0 bases, J lost 1 base, and 8 bases lay in between. The CDR3 has 15 amino acids.

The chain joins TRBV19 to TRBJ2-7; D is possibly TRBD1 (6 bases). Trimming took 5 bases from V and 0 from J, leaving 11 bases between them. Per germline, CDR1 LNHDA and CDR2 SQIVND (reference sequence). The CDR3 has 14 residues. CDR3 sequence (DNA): TGTGCCAGTAGTGAAACAGGGTACTCCTACGAGCAGTACTTC. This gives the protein CASSETGYSYEQYF.

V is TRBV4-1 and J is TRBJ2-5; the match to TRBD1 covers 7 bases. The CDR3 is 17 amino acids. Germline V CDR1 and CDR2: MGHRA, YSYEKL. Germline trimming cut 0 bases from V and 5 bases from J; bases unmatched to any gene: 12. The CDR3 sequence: CASSQDSRDSLEETQYF. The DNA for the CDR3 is TGCGCCAGCAGCCAAGATTCGAGGGACAGCCTAGAGGAGACCCAGTACTTC.

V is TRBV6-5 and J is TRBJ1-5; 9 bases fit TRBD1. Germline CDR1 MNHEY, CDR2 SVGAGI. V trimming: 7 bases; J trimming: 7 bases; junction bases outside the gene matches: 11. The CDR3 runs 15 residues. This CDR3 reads CASTPTTGGGQPQHF. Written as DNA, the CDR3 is TGTGCCAGCACTCCAACCACAGGGGGCGGACAGCCCCAGCATTTT.

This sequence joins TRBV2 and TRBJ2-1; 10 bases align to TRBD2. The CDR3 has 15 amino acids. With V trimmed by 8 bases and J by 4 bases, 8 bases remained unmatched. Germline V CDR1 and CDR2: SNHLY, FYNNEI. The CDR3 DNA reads TGTGCCAGCGGGGTGAGCGGGGGGGCATACAATGAGCAGTTCTTC. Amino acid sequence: CASGVSGGAYNEQFF.